This TCR beta chain was identified in a study of T cell responses to AZD1222 COVID-19 vaccine. Study findings and constraints: Clonal diversity may have been underestimated in mostly white British donors.

Of note for this clone: The antigen is unknown.

The V gene's germline CDR1 is SQVTM and CDR2 ANQGSEA. After removal of 7 bases from V and 5 bases from J, the junction contained 2 bases not matched to a gene. This CDR3 spans 12 amino acids. Method: immunoSEQ multiplex PCR; TCRdb's copy keeps in-frame clones and lacks some. The sample has about 97,000 clones, around 86% seen once. The source is an adult in good health. This rearrangement joins TRBV29-1 to TRBJ1-4; 9 nucleotides match TRBD1. The sequences come from peripheral blood, collected on day 0 of AZD1222 vaccination. This chain's CDR3 is CSAGTGNEKLFF. The CDR3 DNA reads TGCAGCGCTGGGACAGGGAATGAAAAACTGTTTTTT.